The T cell receptor (beta chain) under discussion was sequenced for a study of blood T cell repertoires in COVID-19. Study in general: PBMCs, B-cell-depleted T cells, or T cells were the source of the cDNA or gDNA that made up the material.

Method: immunoSEQ multiplex PCR; TCRdb's copy keeps in-frame clones and lacks some. This sample yields 75,000 to 95,000 clones, of which roughly 89% are seen a single time; around 18% belongs to the top ten. Germline CDR1 reads LNHDA; CDR2 reads SQIVND (reference sequence). After removal of 3 bases from V and 5 bases from J, the junction contained 6 bases not matched to a gene. The CDR3 spans 16 residues. The sequence was collected from a woman aged 55-69 years with COVID-19, enrolled during active disease. The chain carries TRBV19 and TRBJ2-5, with 13 bases matching TRBD2. The sample taken for sequencing was peripheral blood. The CDR3 region is CASSITSGGAWETQYF. The CDR3 nucleotides read TGTGCCAGTAGTATTACTAGCGGGGGGGCCTGGGAGACCCAGTACTTC. Full variable domain (outside the CDR3, taken from reference TRBV19 and TRBJ2-5): DGGITQSPKYLFRKEGQNVTLSCEQNLNHDAMYWYRQDPGQGLRLIYYSQIVNDFQKGDIAEGYSVSREKKESFPLTVTSAQKNPTAFYLCASSITSGGAWETQYFGPGTRLLVL.